These 20 T cell receptor beta chains share one sample of origin, sequenced in a study of control samples from healthy donors and cancer patients. Clones were sequenced by immunoSEQ multiplex PCR, and TCRdb holds only the in-frame ones, with some missing. In the table there are 100,000 to 130,000 clones, just under 85% of which are singletons. Sequences were obtained from blood. The receptors come from a man aged 18 to 30 in good health.

V is TRBV11-2 and J is TRBJ1-4; 7 positions agree with TRBD1. Germline V lookup: CDR1 SGHAT, CDR2 FQNNGV. V lost 1 base and J lost 6; bases outside the gene matches: 5. There are 15 residues in the CDR3. CDR3 region: CASSLGAGTDEKLFF. The CDR3 DNA reads as TGTGCCAGCAGCTTAGGAGCGGGGACAGATGAAAAACTGTTTTTT. The full variable domain, rest sourced from reference TRBV11-2 and TRBJ1-4, is EAGVAQSPRYKIIEKRQSVAFWCNPISGHATLYWYQQILGQGPKLLIQFQNNGVVDDSQLPKDRFSAERLKGVDSTLKIQPAKLEDSAVYLCASSLGAGTDEKLFFGSGTQLSVL.

The chain employs TRBV6-5 and TRBJ1-2; no firm D call. The V gene's germline CDR1 is MNHEY and CDR2 SVGAGI. V lost 5 bases and J lost 2, with 12 bases in between. The CDR3 covers 14 residues. CDR3 sequence: CASSMWQSNYGYTF. The DNA of the CDR3 is TGTGCCAGCAGTATGTGGCAGTCCAACTATGGCTACACCTTC.

The chain is built from TRBV7-9 and TRBJ1-2; 8 bases line up with TRBD1. Germline V gene data show CDR1 as SEHNR and CDR2 as FQNEAQ (reference sequence). This CDR3 region has 18 residues. V lost 1 base and J lost 6; bases outside the gene matches: 16. The CDR3 reads CASSLVGQGERLRHGYTF. The DNA for the CDR3 is TGTGCCAGCAGCTTAGTAGGACAGGGTGAACGCTTACGTCATGGCTACACCTTC.

The rearrangement links TRBV4-2 to TRBJ2-6; maybe TRBD1 (6 bases). Germline CDR1 and CDR2: LGHNA and YNFKEQ. Trimming cost V 3 bases and J 0 bases, with 12 bases left between them. The CDR3 length is 17 residues. This CDR3 reads CASSHLGQISGANVLTF. The CDR3 region has the DNA TGTGCCAGCAGCCACCTAGGACAGATCTCTGGGGCCAACGTCCTGACTTTC.

The genes are TRBV3-1 (or the pseudogene TRBV3-2) and TRBJ2-1; tentatively, D is TRBD2 (5 bases). V was clipped by 0 bases and J by 0 bases, with 9 bases between them. Germline V CDR1 and CDR2: LGHDT, YNNKEL (reference sequence). The CDR3 length is 16 residues. The CDR3 sequence: CASSQDSSGSYNEQFF. CDR3 bases: TGTGCCAGCAGCCAAGACTCCAGCGGCTCCTACAATGAGCAGTTCTTC.

The chain links TRBV5-8 to TRBJ1-2, with a tentative D call TRBD1 (5 bases). CDR3 size: 16 residues. V lost 0 bases, J lost 5 bases, and 17 bases lay in between. Germline CDR1 is SGHTS and CDR2 is YDEGEE. This CDR3 is CASSLDAGSLGYGYTF. DNA for the CDR3: TGTGCCAGCAGCTTGGACGCAGGGTCCCTCGGGTATGGCTACACCTTC. Based on the CDR3 plus reference TRBV5-8 and TRBJ1-2, the full variable domain is EAGVTQSPTHLIKTRGQQATLRCSPISGHTSVYWYQQALGLGLQFLLWYDEGEERNRGNFPPRFSGRQFPNYSSELNVNALELEDSALYLCASSLDAGSLGYGYTFGSGTRLTVV.

The rearrangement joins TRBV25-1 to TRBJ1-2; 7 nucleotides agree with TRBD1. From germline, CDR1 is MGHDK and CDR2 SYGVNS. The ends lost 3 bases at V and 10 bases at J; junction bases unmatched: 5. The CDR3 length is 12 residues. This CDR3 is CASSDRGSVYTF. CDR3 sequence (DNA): TGTGCCAGCAGTGACAGGGGGAGTGTCTACACCTTC.

This rearrangement joins TRBV5-1 to TRBJ2-5; 9 nucleotides align to TRBD2. The CDR3 is 13 residues long. CDR1 SGHRS and CDR2 YFSETQ come from the germline V gene. The junction had 2 bases not matched to a gene; V was cut back by 5 bases and J by 3 bases. As DNA, the CDR3 is TGCGCCAGCAGTCGACTAGCGGAAGAGACCCAGTACTTC. Residues: CASSRLAEETQYF.

This clone was counted once. The chain combines TRBV12-2 with TRBJ2-7; the D call TRBD1 from the table was never checked on the DNA. TRBV12-2 is annotated as a pseudogene. The CDR3 has 14 residues. The CDR3 coding sequence is TGTGCAAGCACATTCGGGACAGGGGACTACGAGCAGTACGTC. Protein: CASTFGTGDYEQYV.

The gene calls are TRBV29-1 and TRBJ2-3; no definite D call. Looked up from germline, CDR1 is SQVTM and CDR2 is ANQGSEA. V gave up 1 base and J gave up 2 bases, with 7 bases separating them. The CDR3 consists of 13 residues. CDR3 in amino acids: CSVEGQPTDTQYF. For the CDR3, the DNA is TGCAGCGTTGAAGGACAACCCACAGATACGCAGTATTTT.

J is TRBJ2-1 and V is TRBV27, with 9 nucleotides matching TRBD1. The V and J ends lost 5 bases and 8 bases, in that order; junction bases with no gene match: 13. The germline V gene has CDR1 MNHEY and CDR2 SMNVEV (reference sequence). This CDR3 spans 16 amino acids. The CDR3: CASSLGGTGMGDEQFF. The CDR3 DNA follows: TGTGCCAGCAGTCTTGGAGGGACAGGGATGGGGGATGAGCAGTTCTTC.

V usage is TRBV15 and J usage is TRBJ2-3, with D tentatively TRBD1 (5 bases). The V and J ends lost 1 base and 5 bases respectively, with 13 bases between them. The CDR3 loop spans 15 amino acids. CDR1 and CDR2 (germline): LNHNV, YYDKDF (reference sequence). The CDR3 nucleotides are TGTGCCACCAGCAGAGGGGGCGCCGGCCGAGATACGCAGTATTTT. Amino acids: CATSRGGAGRDTQYF.

This chain joins TRBV2 and TRBJ1-5; D is possibly TRBD1 (6 bases). Germline V gene sequence: CDR1 SNHLY, CDR2 FYNNEI. The ends were cut back, 5 bases at V and 0 bases at J, with 17 bases in the middle. This CDR3 comprises 17 residues. The CDR3 sequence is CASSPFSGTYSNQPQHF. DNA of the CDR3: TGTGCCAGCAGTCCATTTTCCGGGACATATAGCAATCAGCCCCAGCATTTT.

The rearrangement uses TRBV30 and TRBJ1-5, with D possibly being TRBD1 (5 bases). The V end lost 5 bases, the J end lost 3 bases, and 14 bases lay between the germline ends. This CDR3 has 14 residues. Germline V gene data show CDR1 as GTSNPN and CDR2 as SVGIG (reference sequence). As DNA, the CDR3 is TGTGCCTGGGGCGGGCAGGACACCAATCAGCCCCAGCATTTT. Residues: CAWGGQDTNQPQHF.

The genes are TRBV14 and TRBJ2-3, with D unresolved. Trimming took off 0 bases at V and 3 bases at J, with 10 bases between the two ends. CDR3 length: 15 amino acids. Germline assignment: CDR1 SGHDN and CDR2 FVKESK. CDR3 region: CASSQDWRATDTQYF. CDR3 sequence (DNA): TGTGCCAGCAGCCAAGATTGGCGAGCAACAGATACGCAGTATTTT.

V is TRBV4-1 and J is TRBJ2-7; 11 bases are a match to TRBD2. Per germline, CDR1 MGHRA and CDR2 YSYEKL. V dropped 1 base and J dropped 2; count of bases not matched to a gene: 4. The CDR3 consists of 16 residues. CDR3 region: CASSQAGTSGAYEQYV. CDR3 nucleotide sequence: TGCGCCAGCAGCCAAGCCGGGACTAGCGGCGCCTACGAGCAGTACGTC.

The rearrangement uses TRBV3-1 (or the pseudogene TRBV3-2) and TRBJ2-5; 11 bases are a match to TRBD2. Per germline, CDR1 LGHDT and CDR2 YNNKEL (reference sequence). This CDR3 contains 18 residues. The ends lost 1 base at V and 5 bases at J; junction bases unmatched: 12. The CDR3 DNA reads TGTGCCAGCAGCCAAGGAGGGGGACTAGCGGCCAACAGGGAGACCCAGTACTTC. It encodes CASSQGGGLAANRETQYF.

The chain joins TRBV7-9 to TRBJ1-2; the match to TRBD1 covers 9 bases. This CDR3 is built from 16 residues. CDR1 is SEHNR, CDR2 FQNEAQ, per germline (reference sequence). V trimming: 5 bases; J trimming: 5 bases; junction bases outside the gene matches: 12. The CDR3 loop is CASSPQPGQGPYGYTF. CDR3 sequence (DNA): TGTGCCAGCAGCCCCCAACCGGGACAGGGTCCTTATGGCTACACCTTC.

The genes are TRBV6-5 and TRBJ1-6; no reliable D call. Germline loops: CDR1 MNHEY, CDR2 SVGAGI. The CDR3 runs 15 residues. V dropped 2 bases and J dropped 6 bases, with 11 bases sitting between them. CDR3 sequence reads: CASSYDDTTNSPLHF. The CDR3 DNA reads TGTGCCAGCAGTTACGACGACACAACTAATTCACCCCTCCACTTT.

Only a few counts were recorded for this clone. The chain combines TRBV7-9 with TRBJ1-1; D is ambiguous. Germline CDR1 is SEHNR and CDR2 is FQNEAQ (reference sequence). CDR3 length: 12 amino acids. The V gene lost 2 bases and the J gene lost 8 bases, with 9 bases spanning the gap. CDR3: CASSLQRHEAFF. The CDR3 nucleotides read TGTGCCAGCAGCTTACAGAGACACGAAGCTTTCTTT.